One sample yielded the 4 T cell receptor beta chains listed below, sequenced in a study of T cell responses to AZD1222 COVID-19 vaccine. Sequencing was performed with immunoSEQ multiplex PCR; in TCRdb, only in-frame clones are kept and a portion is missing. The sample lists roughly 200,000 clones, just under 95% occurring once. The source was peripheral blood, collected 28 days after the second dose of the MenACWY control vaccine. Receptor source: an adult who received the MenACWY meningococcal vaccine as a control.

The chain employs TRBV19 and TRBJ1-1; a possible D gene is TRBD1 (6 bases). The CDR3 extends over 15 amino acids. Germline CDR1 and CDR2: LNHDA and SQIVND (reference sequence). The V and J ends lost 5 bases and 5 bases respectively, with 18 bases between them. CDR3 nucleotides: TGTGCCAGTAGTTCACCGGGACATCAAGCGACTGAAGCTTTCTTT. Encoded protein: CASSSPGHQATEAFF.

CDR3 coding DNA: TGTGCCACCAGCAGAGACCCGGCAGCTAACTATGGCTACACCTTC. This codes for CATSRDPAANYGYTF. The rearrangement links TRBV15 to TRBJ1-2; D is ambiguous. CDR3 size: 15 residues. Trimming removed 0 bases at V and 0 bases at J, with 8 bases between. Germline CDR1 and CDR2: LNHNV and YYDKDF (reference sequence).

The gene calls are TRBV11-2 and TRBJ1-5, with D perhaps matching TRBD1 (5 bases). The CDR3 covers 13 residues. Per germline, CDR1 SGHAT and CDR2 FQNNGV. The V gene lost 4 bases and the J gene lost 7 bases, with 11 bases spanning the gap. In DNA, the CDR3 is TGTGCCAGCAGCTATCGTCAGGGACAGCCCCAGCATTTT. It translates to CASSYRQGQPQHF.

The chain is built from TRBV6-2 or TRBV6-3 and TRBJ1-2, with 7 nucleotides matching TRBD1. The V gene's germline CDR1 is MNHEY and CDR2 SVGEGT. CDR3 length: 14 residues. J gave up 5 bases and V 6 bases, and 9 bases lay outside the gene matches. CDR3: CASSAHRGLYGYTF. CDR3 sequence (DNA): TGTGCCAGCAGCGCTCACAGGGGCCTTTATGGCTACACCTTC.